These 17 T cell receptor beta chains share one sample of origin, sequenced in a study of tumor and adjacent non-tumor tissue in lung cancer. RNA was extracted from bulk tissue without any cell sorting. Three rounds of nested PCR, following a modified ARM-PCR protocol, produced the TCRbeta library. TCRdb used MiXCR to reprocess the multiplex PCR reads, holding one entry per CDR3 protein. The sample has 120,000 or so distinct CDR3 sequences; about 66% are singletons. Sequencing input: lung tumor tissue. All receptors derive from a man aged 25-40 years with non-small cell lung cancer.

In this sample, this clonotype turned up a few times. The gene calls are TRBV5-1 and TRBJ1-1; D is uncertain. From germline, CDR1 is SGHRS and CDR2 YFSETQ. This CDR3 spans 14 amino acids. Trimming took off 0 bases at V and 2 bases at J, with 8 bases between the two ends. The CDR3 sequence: CASSLGASNTEAFF. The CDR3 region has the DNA TGCGCCAGCAGCTTGGGGGCTTCTAACACTGAAGCTTTCTTT.

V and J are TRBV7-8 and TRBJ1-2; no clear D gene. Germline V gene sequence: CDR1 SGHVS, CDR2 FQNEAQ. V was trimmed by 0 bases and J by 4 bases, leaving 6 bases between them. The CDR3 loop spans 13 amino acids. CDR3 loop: CASSLAYRYGYTF. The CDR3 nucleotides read TGTGCCAGCAGCTTAGCGTACCGCTATGGCTACACCTTC.

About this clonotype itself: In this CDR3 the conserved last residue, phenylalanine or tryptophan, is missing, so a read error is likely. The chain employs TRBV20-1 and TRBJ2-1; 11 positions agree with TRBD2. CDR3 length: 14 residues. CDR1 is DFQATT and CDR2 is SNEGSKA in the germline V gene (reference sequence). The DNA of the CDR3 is TGTAGTGCTTATACTAGCGGGGGCTACAATGAGCAGTTCTTA. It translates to CSAYTSGGYNEQFL.

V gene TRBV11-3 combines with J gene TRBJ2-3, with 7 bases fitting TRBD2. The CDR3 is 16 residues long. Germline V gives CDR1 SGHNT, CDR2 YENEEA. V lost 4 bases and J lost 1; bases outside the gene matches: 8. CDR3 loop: CASSSPYRGGTDTQYF. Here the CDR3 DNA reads TGTGCCAGCAGCTCCCCATATCGGGGGGGCACAGATACGCAGTATTTT.

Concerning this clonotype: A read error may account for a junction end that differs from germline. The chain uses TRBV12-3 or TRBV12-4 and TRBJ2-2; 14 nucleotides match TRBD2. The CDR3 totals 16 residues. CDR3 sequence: CTSSFGTSGGTGELFF. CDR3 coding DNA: TGTACCAGTAGTTTCGGGACTAGCGGGGGCACCGGGGAGCTGTTTTTT.

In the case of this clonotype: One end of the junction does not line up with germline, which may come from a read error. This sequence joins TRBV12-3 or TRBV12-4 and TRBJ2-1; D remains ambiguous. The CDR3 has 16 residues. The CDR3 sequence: CASPAGYPSFYNEQLF. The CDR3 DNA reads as TGTGCCAGCCCGGCCGGCTACCCAAGCTTCTACAATGAGCAACTCTTC.

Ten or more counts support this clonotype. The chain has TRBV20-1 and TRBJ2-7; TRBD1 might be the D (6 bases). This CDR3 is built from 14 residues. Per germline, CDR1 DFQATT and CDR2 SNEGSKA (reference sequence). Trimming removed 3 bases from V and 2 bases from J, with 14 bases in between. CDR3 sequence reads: CSARGDNSAYEQYF. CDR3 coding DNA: TGCAGTGCTAGGGGGGACAATTCCGCCTACGAGCAGTACTTC.

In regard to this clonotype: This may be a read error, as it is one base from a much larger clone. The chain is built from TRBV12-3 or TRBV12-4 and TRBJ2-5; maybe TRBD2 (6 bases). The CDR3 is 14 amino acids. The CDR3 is CGSTLGGTPGTQYF. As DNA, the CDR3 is TGTGGCAGCACCTTGGGGGGTACCCCCGGGACCCAGTACTTC.

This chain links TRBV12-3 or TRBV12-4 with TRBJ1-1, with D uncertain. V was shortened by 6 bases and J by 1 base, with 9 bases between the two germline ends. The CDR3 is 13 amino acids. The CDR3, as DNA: TGTGCCAGCAGCTTGGCGCAGAACACTGAAGCTTTCTTT. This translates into CASSLAQNTEAFF.

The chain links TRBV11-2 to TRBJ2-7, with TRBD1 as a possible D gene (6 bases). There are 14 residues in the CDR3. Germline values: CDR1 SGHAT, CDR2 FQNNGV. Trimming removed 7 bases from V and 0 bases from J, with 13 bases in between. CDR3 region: CASKQGHNSYEQYF. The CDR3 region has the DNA TGTGCCAGCAAGCAGGGGCATAACTCCTACGAGCAGTACTTC.

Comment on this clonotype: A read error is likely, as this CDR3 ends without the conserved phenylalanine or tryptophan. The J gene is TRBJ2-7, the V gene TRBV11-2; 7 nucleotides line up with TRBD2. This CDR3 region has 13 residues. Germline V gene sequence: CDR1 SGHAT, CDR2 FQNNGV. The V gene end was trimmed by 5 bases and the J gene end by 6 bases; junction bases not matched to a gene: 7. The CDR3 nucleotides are TGTGCCAGCAGCGACGGACTAGGGACCGAGCAGTACCTC. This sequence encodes CASSDGLGTEQYL.

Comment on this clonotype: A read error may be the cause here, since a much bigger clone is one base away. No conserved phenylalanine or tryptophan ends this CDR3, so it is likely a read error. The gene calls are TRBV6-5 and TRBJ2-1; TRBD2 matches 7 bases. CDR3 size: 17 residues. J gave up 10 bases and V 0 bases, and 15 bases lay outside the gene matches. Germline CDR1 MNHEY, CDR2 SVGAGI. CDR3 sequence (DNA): TGTGCCAGCAGTTACTCTGGAGGTGCGGGAGTTTTCCTCGAGCAGTTCCTC. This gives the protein CASSYSGGAGVFLEQFL.

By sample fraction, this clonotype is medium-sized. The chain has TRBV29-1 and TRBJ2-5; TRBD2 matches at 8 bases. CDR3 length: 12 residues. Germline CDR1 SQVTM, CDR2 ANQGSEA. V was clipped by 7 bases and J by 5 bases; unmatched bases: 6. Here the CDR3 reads CSARGGGETQYF. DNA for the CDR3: TGCAGCGCCCGGGGGGGCGGCGAGACCCAGTACTTC.

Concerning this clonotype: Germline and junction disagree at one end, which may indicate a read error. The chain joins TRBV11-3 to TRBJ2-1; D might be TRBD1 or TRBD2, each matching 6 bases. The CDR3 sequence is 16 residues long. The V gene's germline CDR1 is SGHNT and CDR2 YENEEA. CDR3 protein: CASSSEGEREYNVQFF. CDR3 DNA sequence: TGTGCCAGCAGCTCAGAGGGGGAACGGGAGTACAATGTGCAGTTCTTC.

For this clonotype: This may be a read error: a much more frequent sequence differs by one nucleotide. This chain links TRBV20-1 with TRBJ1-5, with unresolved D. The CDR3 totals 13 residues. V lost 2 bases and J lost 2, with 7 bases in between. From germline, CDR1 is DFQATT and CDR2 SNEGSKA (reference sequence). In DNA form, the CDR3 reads TGCAGTGCTAGAAATCCCCGCAATCAGCCCCAGCATTTT. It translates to CSARNPRNQPQHF.

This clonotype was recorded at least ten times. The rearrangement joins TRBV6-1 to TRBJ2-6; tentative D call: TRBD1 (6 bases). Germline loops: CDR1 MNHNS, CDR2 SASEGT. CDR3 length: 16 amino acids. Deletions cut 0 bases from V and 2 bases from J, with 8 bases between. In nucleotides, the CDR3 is TGTGCCAGCAGTGAAGCGTACAGGGCTGGGGCCAACGTCCTGACTTTC. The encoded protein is CASSEAYRAGANVLTF.

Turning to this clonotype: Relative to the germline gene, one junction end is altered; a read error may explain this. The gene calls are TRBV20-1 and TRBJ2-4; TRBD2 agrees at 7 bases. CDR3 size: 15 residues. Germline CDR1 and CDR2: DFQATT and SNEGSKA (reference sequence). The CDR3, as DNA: TGCAGTGCTTTCTTAGGGCGACTAGCCAAAAACGTTCAGTACTTC. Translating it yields CSAFLGRLAKNVQYF.